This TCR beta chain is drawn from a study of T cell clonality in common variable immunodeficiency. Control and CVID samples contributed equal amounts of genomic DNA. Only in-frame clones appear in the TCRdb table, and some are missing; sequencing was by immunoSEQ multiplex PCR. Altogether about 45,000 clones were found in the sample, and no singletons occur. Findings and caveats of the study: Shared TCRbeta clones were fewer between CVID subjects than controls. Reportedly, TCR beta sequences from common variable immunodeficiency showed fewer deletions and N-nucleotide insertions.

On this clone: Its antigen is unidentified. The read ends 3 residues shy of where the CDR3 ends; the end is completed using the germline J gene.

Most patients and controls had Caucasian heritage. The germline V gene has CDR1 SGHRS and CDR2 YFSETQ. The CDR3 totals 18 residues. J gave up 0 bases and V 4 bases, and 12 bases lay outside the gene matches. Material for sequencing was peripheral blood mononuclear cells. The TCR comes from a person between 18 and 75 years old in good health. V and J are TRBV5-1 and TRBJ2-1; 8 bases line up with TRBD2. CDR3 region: CASSRTSSPSGSYNEQFF. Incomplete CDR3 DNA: TGCGCCAGCAGCAGGACTAGCTCCCCGTCCGGCTCCTACAATGAG.